A single sample is the source of the 10 T cell receptor beta chains below, sequenced in a study of cytotoxic CD8 clonotypes in ibrutinib-treated CLL. This table comes from immunoSEQ multiplex PCR, and its TCRdb copy is limited to in-frame clones, with some not included. This sample has about 140,000 clones, with approximately 90% found just once. This specimen was PBMCs, taken after 12 months of ibrutinib treatment. These receptors all come from a human donor with chronic lymphocytic leukemia.

The chain combines TRBV6-6 with TRBJ2-7; TRBD2 matches at 7 bases. The CDR3 covers 14 residues. Per germline, CDR1 MNHNY and CDR2 SVGAGI (reference sequence). J lost 1 base, V lost 6 bases, and 6 bases had no gene match. The CDR3 nucleotides read TGTGCCAGCAGAGTTACTAGCGCATCCTACGAGCAGTACTTC. Translated, it gives CASRVTSASYEQYF.

The rearrangement uses TRBV7-8 and TRBJ2-1, with 9 nucleotides matching TRBD2. With V trimmed by 6 bases and J by 7 bases, 10 bases remained unmatched. There are 15 residues in the CDR3. Germline V gene sequence: CDR1 SGHVS, CDR2 FQNEAQ. In DNA form, the CDR3 reads TGTGCCAGCAGGGAACTAGCGGGCACAAGTAATGAGCAGTTCTTC. Translating it yields CASRELAGTSNEQFF. The full variable domain, in which reference TRBV7-8 and TRBJ2-1 provide the parts outside the CDR3, is GAGVSQSPRYKVAKRGQDVALRCDPISGHVSLFWYQQALGQGPEFLTYFQNEAQLDKSGLPSDRFFAERPEGSVSTLKIQRTQQEDSAVYLCASRELAGTSNEQFFGPGTRLTVL.

This chain links TRBV5-1 with TRBJ1-5; unclear D gene. The germline V and J ends were trimmed by 0 bases and 6 bases, with 13 bases remaining between them. This CDR3 has 15 amino acids. CDR1 and CDR2 from the germline V gene are SGHRS and YFSETQ. The CDR3 spells CASSLASGLGQPQHF. The CDR3 DNA follows: TGCGCCAGCAGCTTGGCCAGCGGGCTGGGTCAGCCCCAGCATTTT.

The chain joins TRBV20-1 to TRBJ1-2, with unresolved D. Trimming removed 3 bases at V and 6 bases at J, with 8 bases between. This CDR3 is 11 amino acids long. The germline V gene encodes CDR1 DFQATT and CDR2 SNEGSKA (reference sequence). The DNA for the CDR3 is TGCAGTGCTAGGAGGAGTCATGGCTACACCTTC. It codes for CSARRSHGYTF.

This rearrangement joins TRBV28 to TRBJ2-1, with 9 bases fitting TRBD1. The CDR3 has 18 residues. The V and J ends lost 5 bases and 2 bases, in that order; junction bases with no gene match: 13. Germline-derived CDR1 and CDR2 are MDHEN and SYDVKM. The CDR3 loop reads CASSITGGARSPYNEQFF. The CDR3 nucleotides are TGTGCCAGCAGTATCACAGGGGGCGCGAGGTCCCCCTACAATGAGCAGTTCTTC.

The genes are TRBV19 and TRBJ1-5; no clear D. This CDR3 is built from 13 residues. CDR1 LNHDA and CDR2 SQIVND come from the germline V gene (reference sequence). V gave up 11 bases and J gave up 10 bases, with 21 bases separating them. The CDR3 spells CAGSEQTGGPQHF. DNA for the CDR3: TGTGCCGGATCGGAACAAACCGGAGGACCCCAGCATTTT.

The chain joins TRBV19 to TRBJ1-4; D possibly corresponds to TRBD1 (5 bases). Germline-derived CDR1 and CDR2 are LNHDA and SQIVND (reference sequence). CDR3 length equals 16 residues. V lost 6 bases to trimming and J lost 7 bases, with 21 bases between them. The CDR3, as DNA: TGTGCCAGTAGCCGTGGGACGGCCGGCGCCGTTGAAAAACTGTTTTTT. It yields the protein CASSRGTAGAVEKLFF.

In its sample, this clone was seen a few times. This chain uses TRBV28 with TRBJ2-5; TRBD2 matches 14 bases. The V gene end was trimmed by 7 bases and the J gene end by 4 bases; junction bases not matched to a gene: 20. Germline V gene sequence: CDR1 MDHEN, CDR2 SYDVKM. This CDR3 spans 20 amino acids. In DNA, the CDR3 is TGTGCCAGCACCGATCCTCCGGGACTAGCGGGAGTAGGCGGGGGAGAGACCCAGTACTTC. Amino acid sequence: CASTDPPGLAGVGGGETQYF.

J is TRBJ1-3 and V is TRBV29-1; D remains unclear. CDR1 is SQVTM, CDR2 ANQGSEA, per germline. V was shortened by 2 bases and J by 0 bases, with 11 bases between the two germline ends. There are 15 residues in the CDR3. CDR3 residues: CSVERVPSSGNTIYF. The CDR3 DNA reads as TGCAGCGTTGAACGGGTCCCCAGCTCTGGAAACACCATATATTTT.

This clone has a single count. The rearrangement links TRBV28 to TRBJ2-1; 7 bases match TRBD2. The trim removed 6 bases at V and 4 bases at J, leaving 9 bases unmatched. In germline, CDR1 is MDHEN, CDR2 SYDVKM. This CDR3 has 15 residues. The CDR3 nucleotides are TGTGCCAGCAGAGATTCGGGAGGTGGATACAATGAGCAGTTCTTC. This sequence encodes CASRDSGGGYNEQFF.